This T cell receptor beta chain was observed in a study of blood T cells in healthy people across ages. Study-wide background: Every two T cells gave about one barcoded beta molecule via template switching. Study-level findings and limits: Donor CMV status was unknown, possibly confounding expanded clonotype changes.

J gave up 2 bases and V 6 bases, and 8 bases lay outside the gene matches. Per the germline V gene, CDR1 is MNHEY and CDR2 is SVGEGT. The CDR3 sequence is 16 residues long. This clonotype was seen a few times. Antigen unknown. The second PCR ran about 6 to 12 cycles with a sample-barcoded 5' primer and J-beta primers. MiXCR, run by TCRdb on the 5' RACE reads, gives a single entry per CDR3 protein. This table holds roughly 800,000 distinct CDR3 sequences, around a quarter found once. Every participating donor contributed approximately 9.5 milliliters of peripheral blood through a draw. The same sample was also studied in work on T cells of mothers and their children. From that second work: The study sampled three healthy Caucasian mothers and their six children.

The sequence was collected from a boy between 10 and 17 years old in good health. The specimen was blood. The chain has TRBV6-2 or TRBV6-3 and TRBJ2-5, with 11 bases fitting TRBD1. The CDR3 region is CASSYSWDRGQETQYF. DNA for the CDR3: TGTGCCAGCAGCTACAGCTGGGACAGGGGGCAAGAGACCCAGTACTTC.